These 21 T cell receptor beta chains share one sample of origin, sequenced in a study of blood T cell repertoires in COVID-19. TCRdb's table, derived via immunoSEQ multiplex PCR, lists solely in-frame clones and lacks some. This sample has 250,000 to 400,000 clones, with approximately 88% found just once. Sequencing input: peripheral blood. Receptors were obtained from a woman younger than 45 with COVID-19, enrolled during active disease.

The genes are TRBV18 and TRBJ1-1; TRBD1 matches at 9 bases. The CDR3 spans 15 residues. The germline V gene encodes CDR1 KGHSH and CDR2 LQKENI. V shed 6 bases and J 4 bases; nucleotides not matched to a gene: 9. CDR3: CASSPYRGRGTEAFF. The CDR3 bases are TGTGCCAGCTCCCCATACAGGGGGCGCGGCACTGAAGCTTTCTTT.

This clone came up once. The genes are TRBV5-6 and TRBJ1-6; D is unclear. The V end lost 1 base, the J end lost 0 bases, and 8 bases lay between the germline ends. The CDR3 loop spans 16 amino acids. Germline-derived CDR1 and CDR2 are SGHDT and YYEEEE. This CDR3 reads CASSLSSSSYNSPLHF. DNA of the CDR3: TGTGCCAGCAGCTTGTCCTCGTCCTCCTATAATTCACCCCTCCACTTT. The complete variable domain, with remaining parts taken from reference TRBV5-6 and TRBJ1-6, reads DAGVTQSPTHLIKTRGQQVTLRCSPKSGHDTVSWYQQALGQGPQFIFQYYEEEERQRGNFPDRFSGHQFPNYSSELNVNALLLGDSALYLCASSLSSSSYNSPLHFGNGTRLTVT.

The V and J genes are TRBV7-8 and TRBJ1-3, with 9 bases aligning to TRBD1. The CDR3 length is 15 residues. J was trimmed by 4 bases and V by 5 bases; bases with no gene match: 6. Germline V lookup: CDR1 SGHVS, CDR2 FQNEAQ. The CDR3 reads CASSPGTGPGNTIYF. DNA of the CDR3: TGTGCCAGCAGCCCCGGGACAGGGCCCGGAAACACCATATATTTT.

CDR3 nucleotides: TGTGCCAGCAGCTTAACGGGGACAGCAAATGAAAAACTGTTTTTT. Translated: CASSLTGTANEKLFF. The rearrangement joins TRBV3-1 (or the pseudogene TRBV3-2) to TRBJ1-4; TRBD1 matches at 7 bases. CDR1 LGHDT and CDR2 YNNKEL come from the germline V gene (reference sequence). The CDR3 is made up of 15 amino acids. V was clipped by 5 bases and J by 5 bases; unmatched bases: 8.

The chain recombines TRBV2 with TRBJ1-5, with 7 positions matching TRBD1. V was pared by 4 bases and J by 3 bases, with 6 bases of the junction left unmatched. In germline, CDR1 is SNHLY, CDR2 FYNNEI. This CDR3 is built from 15 residues. CDR3: CASSGMGQSNQPQHF. CDR3 sequence (DNA): TGTGCCAGCAGTGGTATGGGACAGTCCAATCAGCCCCAGCATTTT.

This chain joins TRBV6-5 and TRBJ1-1; 8 bases fit TRBD1. Looked up from germline, CDR1 is MNHEY and CDR2 is SVGAGI. The CDR3 runs to 11 residues. The V and J ends lost 6 bases and 8 bases, in that order; junction bases with no gene match: 2. This CDR3 is CASSRDREAFF. CDR3 nucleotide sequence: TGTGCCAGCAGCCGGGACAGGGAAGCTTTCTTT.

This chain links TRBV9 with TRBJ1-2; D unclear. The CDR3 totals 14 residues. The V gene's germline CDR1 is SGDLS and CDR2 YYNGEE. Trimming left V 7 bases short and J 0 bases short, with 13 bases between. The CDR3 sequence is CASSLDISNYGYTF. The CDR3 DNA reads TGTGCCAGCTCCCTTGACATCTCTAACTATGGCTACACCTTC.

V and J are TRBV6-5 and TRBJ2-5, with D possibly matching TRBD1 (8 bases). CDR1 MNHEY and CDR2 SVGAGI come from the germline V gene. V dropped 1 base and J dropped 5 bases, with 11 bases sitting between them. The CDR3 is made up of 14 amino acids. DNA of the CDR3: TGTGCCAGCAGTTACTTACAGGGGGGGGAGACCCAGTACTTC. Translated: CASSYLQGGETQYF.

This chain uses TRBV19 with TRBJ1-2, with 7 bases matching TRBD1. This CDR3 comprises 14 residues. With V trimmed by 6 bases and J by 0 bases, 4 bases remained unmatched. CDR1 and CDR2 (germline): LNHDA, SQIVND (reference sequence). The CDR3: CASRPGQPNYGYTF. The CDR3 nucleotides are TGTGCCAGTAGGCCGGGACAGCCTAACTATGGCTACACCTTC. The variable domain in full, with the rest retrieved from reference TRBV19 and TRBJ1-2, is DGGITQSPKYLFRKEGQNVTLSCEQNLNHDAMYWYRQDPGQGLRLIYYSQIVNDFQKGDIAEGYSVSREKKESFPLTVTSAQKNPTAFYLCASRPGQPNYGYTFGSGTRLTVV.

The rearrangement uses TRBV30 and TRBJ1-2; D unclear. CDR3 length equals 11 residues. The V and J ends lost 0 bases and 4 bases respectively, with 3 bases between them. The germline CDR1 and CDR2 sequences are GTSNPN and SVGIG (reference sequence). The CDR3 nucleotides read TGTGCCTGGAGTGTCGGCTATGGCTACACCTTC. Translated: CAWSVGYGYTF. Using reference TRBV30 and TRBJ1-2 for the parts outside the CDR3, the full variable domain is SQTIHQWPATLVQPVGSPLSLECTVEGTSNPNLYWYRQAAGRGLQLLFYSVGIGQISSEVPQNLSASRPQDRQFILSSKKLLLSDSGFYLCAWSVGYGYTFGSGTRLTVV.

The genes are TRBV5-1 and TRBJ2-1, with TRBD1 as a possible D gene (6 bases). Trimming pared 3 bases from V and 2 bases from J, leaving 15 bases between. There are 16 residues in the CDR3. CDR1 is SGHRS and CDR2 is YFSETQ in the germline V gene. The CDR3 DNA follows: TGCGCCAGCAGCTCGATCAGGGGAAAGACCTACAATGAGCAGTTCTTC. Its protein is CASSSIRGKTYNEQFF. The whole variable domain, filled in from reference TRBV5-1 and TRBJ2-1, reads KAGVTQTPRYLIKTRGQQVTLSCSPISGHRSVSWYQQTPGQGLQFLFEYFSETQRNKGNFPGRFSGRQFSNSRSEMNVSTLELGDSALYLCASSSIRGKTYNEQFFGPGTRLTVL.

This clone was found many times. The genes are TRBV5-6 and TRBJ1-1; a possible D gene is TRBD1 (5 bases). Germline V gives CDR1 SGHDT, CDR2 YYEEEE. The CDR3 is made up of 15 amino acids. The germline V and J ends were trimmed by 0 bases and 3 bases, with 12 bases remaining between them. This CDR3 reads CASSLVGAADTEAFF. In DNA, the CDR3 is TGTGCCAGCAGCTTGGTAGGGGCGGCGGACACTGAAGCTTTCTTT.

CDR3 nucleotides: TGTGCCAGCAGCTTTACCGGGGGAAGCACTGAAGCTTTCTTT. This encodes CASSFTGGSTEAFF. The rearrangement links TRBV11-2 to TRBJ1-1; D is possibly TRBD1 (5 bases). Per germline, CDR1 SGHAT and CDR2 FQNNGV. The CDR3 sequence is 14 residues long. The germline V and J ends were trimmed by 3 bases and 4 bases, with 12 bases remaining between them. Looking up the rest from reference TRBV11-2 and TRBJ1-1 gives the full variable domain: EAGVAQSPRYKIIEKRQSVAFWCNPISGHATLYWYQQILGQGPKLLIQFQNNGVVDDSQLPKDRFSAERLKGVDSTLKIQPAKLEDSAVYLCASSFTGGSTEAFFGQGTRLTVV.

The rearrangement joins TRBV5-5 to TRBJ1-4; D possibly corresponds to TRBD1 (5 bases). The V end was cut by 1 base, the J end by 8 bases, with 12 bases between. Looked up from germline, CDR1 is SGHKS and CDR2 is YYEKEE (reference sequence). This CDR3 comprises 14 residues. CDR3 DNA sequence: TGTGCCAGCAGCTTGCGGGGGGTAAGCGAAAAACTGTTTTTT. Translation: CASSLRGVSEKLFF.

This clone has a single count. V and J are TRBV2 and TRBJ1-6; TRBD1 might be the D (5 bases). V lost 7 bases, J lost 2 bases, and 12 bases lay in between. Germline V gene data show CDR1 as SNHLY and CDR2 as FYNNEI. The CDR3 spans 15 residues. DNA of the CDR3: TGTGCCAGCAAGGAACAGGACACCTATAATTCACCCCTCCACTTT. As protein: CASKEQDTYNSPLHF.

This clone was counted many times. The V and J genes are TRBV9 and TRBJ1-1; no definite D call. CDR1 is SGDLS and CDR2 is YYNGEE in the germline V gene. This CDR3 contains 13 residues. The V and J ends lost 3 bases and 3 bases respectively, with 9 bases between them. This CDR3 reads CASSARIYTEAFF. DNA for the CDR3: TGTGCCAGCAGCGCTCGTATTTACACTGAAGCTTTCTTT. The variable domain in full, with the rest retrieved from reference TRBV9 and TRBJ1-1, is DSGVTQTPKHLITATGQRVTLRCSPRSGDLSVYWYQQSLDQGLQFLIQYYNGEERAKGNILERFSAQQFPDLHSELNLSSLELGDSALYFCASSARIYTEAFFGQGTRLTVV.

In this sample, this clone turned up once. One junction end does not reproduce the germline sequence, and a read error may be involved. The chain uses TRBV18 and TRBJ2-1, with D perhaps matching TRBD2 (7 bases). This CDR3 spans 16 amino acids. Germline V gives CDR1 KGHSH, CDR2 LQKENI. The CDR3: CASSPRGGASHNEQFF. The CDR3 nucleotides are TGTGCCAGCTCACCAAGGGGGGGGGCCTCCCACAATGAGCAGTTCTTC.

A single count supports this clone. The DNA of the CDR3 is TGCGCCAGCACTGAACCCCGGGACAGGGGATTACGGTCCTACAATGAGCAGTTCTTC. Encoded protein: CASTEPRDRGLRSYNEQFF. This chain links TRBV5-1 with TRBJ2-1; 10 bases are a match to TRBD1. The CDR3 runs to 19 residues. V shed 6 bases, J shed 1 base, and the junction held 16 bases outside the gene matches. The germline CDR1 and CDR2 sequences are SGHRS and YFSETQ.

CDR3 nucleotides: TGTGCCAGCAGTTCCCCTAGCGGGCCGCGGGGCAATGAGCAGTTCTTC. Its protein is CASSSPSGPRGNEQFF. This chain links TRBV28 with TRBJ2-1; 8 bases fit TRBD2. Germline V lookup: CDR1 MDHEN, CDR2 SYDVKM. V was pared by 4 bases and J by 6 bases, with 11 bases of the junction left unmatched. CDR3 length: 16 amino acids.

CDR3 sequence (DNA): TGTGCCAGCTCACCAGCCAGGGAGGCTGAAGCTTTCTTT. Its translation is CASSPAREAEAFF. The genes are TRBV18 and TRBJ1-1, with TRBD1 as a possible D gene (5 bases). V was trimmed by 2 bases and J by 6 bases, leaving 10 bases between them. The CDR3 contains 13 residues. The germline V gene has CDR1 KGHSH and CDR2 LQKENI.

The genes are TRBV3-1 (or the pseudogene TRBV3-2) and TRBJ1-6; no clear D. From germline, CDR1 is LGHDT and CDR2 YNNKEL (reference sequence). The CDR3 consists of 15 residues. Trimming shortened V by 7 bases and J by 6 bases, and 16 bases separated the two germline ends. The CDR3 bases are TGTGCCAGCACCCCTGAGGGAATATCTAATTCACCCCTCCACTTT. It encodes CASTPEGISNSPLHF.